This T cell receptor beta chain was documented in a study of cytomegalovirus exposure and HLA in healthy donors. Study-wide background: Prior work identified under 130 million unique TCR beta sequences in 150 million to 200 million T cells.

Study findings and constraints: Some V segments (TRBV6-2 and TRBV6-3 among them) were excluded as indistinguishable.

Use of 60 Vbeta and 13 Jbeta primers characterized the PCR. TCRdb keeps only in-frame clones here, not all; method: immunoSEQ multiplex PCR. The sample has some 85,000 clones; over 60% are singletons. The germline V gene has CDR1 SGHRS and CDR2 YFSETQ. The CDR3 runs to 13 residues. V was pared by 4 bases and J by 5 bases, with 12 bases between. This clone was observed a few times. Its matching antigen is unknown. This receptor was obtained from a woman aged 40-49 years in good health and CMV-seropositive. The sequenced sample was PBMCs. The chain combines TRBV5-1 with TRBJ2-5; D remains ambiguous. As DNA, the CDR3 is TGCGCCAGCAGCAGCGTCTTGATGGAGACCCAGTACTTC. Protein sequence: CASSSVLMETQYF. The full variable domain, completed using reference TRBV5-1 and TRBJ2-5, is KAGVTQTPRYLIKTRGQQVTLSCSPISGHRSVSWYQQTPGQGLQFLFEYFSETQRNKGNFPGRFSGRQFSNSRSEMNVSTLELGDSALYLCASSSVLMETQYFGPGTRLLVL.